These T cell receptor beta chains were read from a single sample in a study of T cell repertoires in cytomegalovirus infection. MiXCR, applied by TCRdb to the reads, yields one record per CDR3 protein. The table has 450,000 to 550,000 distinct CDR3 sequences, 40% to 50% seen once. Their antigen targets remain unknown. The specimen was cultured PBMCs, collected from culture after CMV antigen stimulation. These receptors were obtained from a human donor in good health (CMV status not recorded). Some clones in this sample may be carry-over from other donors' samples. Both conserved end residues are part of each CDR3. The D gene is left open where the match is weak. Not every row has a clone size; where given, it reads once, few, many or a size class.

j_call clone_size v_call d_call cdr3_aa cdr3_nt
TRBJ2-2 - TRBV5-1 TRBD1 CASSLSNRGYTGELFF TGCGCCAGCAGCCTTTCCAACAGGGGTTACACCGGGGAGCTGTTTTTT
TRBJ2-3 few TRBV4-2 TRBD1 CASSETGGWGDTQYF TGTGCCAGCAGCGAGACAGGGGGATGGGGAGATACGCAGTATTTT
TRBJ1-5 - TRBV6-2/TRBV6-3 - CASSISFYQPQHF TGTGCCAGCAGTATATCCTTCTATCAGCCCCAGCATTTT
TRBJ2-7 many TRBV7-2 TRBD1 CASSLGGGEAYF TGTGCCAGCAGCTTAGGAGGGGGCGAAGCGTACTTC
TRBJ2-7 - TRBV11-3 TRBD1 CASSPGQGFEQYF TGTGCCAGCAGCCCGGGACAGGGTTTCGAGCAGTACTTC
TRBJ2-7 - TRBV7-6 - CASTPGGGIYEQYF TGTGCCAGCACCCCTGGTGGGGGGATTTACGAGCAGTACTTC
TRBJ1-1 - TRBV7-8 - CASSPLGGTTEAFF TGTGCCAGCAGCCCCCTTGGGGGGACCACTGAAGCTTTCTTT
TRBJ1-3 - TRBV6-1 TRBD1 CASSYAGQESGNTIYF TGTGCCAGCAGTTACGCGGGACAGGAATCTGGAAACACCATATATTTT
TRBJ2-2 - TRBV7-2 - CASSLAWANTGELFF TGTGCCAGCAGCTTAGCCTGGGCGAACACCGGGGAGCTGTTTTTT
TRBJ2-2 - TRBV7-9 TRBD2 CASSFGTSGNTGELFF TGTGCCAGCAGCTTCGGGACTAGCGGTAACACCGGGGAGCTGTTTTTT
TRBJ2-7 - TRBV6-2/TRBV6-3 - CASSEWAGTLSYEQYF TGTGCCAGCAGCGAATGGGCCGGGACACTCTCCTACGAGCAGTACTTC
TRBJ1-2 - TRBV12-3/TRBV12-4 - CASSFPGVGYTF TGTGCCAGCAGTTTCCCGGGGGTTGGCTACACCTTC
TRBJ2-3 many TRBV7-2 - CASSLDEAAVKYF TGTGCCAGCAGCTTAGACGAGGCGGCCGTAAAGTATTTT
TRBJ2-1 - TRBV6-2/TRBV6-3 TRBD2 CASSRGLAGQSSYNEQFF TGTGCCAGCAGCCGGGGACTAGCGGGACAGAGCTCCTACAATGAGCAGTTCTTC
TRBJ1-2 - TRBV7-8 - CASSLRYPYGYTF TGTGCCAGCAGCCTCCGATATCCCTATGGCTACACCTTC
TRBJ1-3 - TRBV4-2 - CASSQGISQLGGSGNTIYF TGTGCCAGCAGCCAGGGGATCTCCCAATTGGGTGGCTCTGGAAACACCATATATTTT
TRBJ2-2 - TRBV4-1 TRBD2 CASSQGPGGTGELFF TGCGCCAGCAGCCAAGGTCCGGGAGGGACCGGGGAGCTGTTTTTT